What follows describes a single T cell receptor (beta chain). The assay was immunoSEQ multiplex PCR, and TCRdb's table has in-frame clones only and misses some. Of about 32,000 clones in the sample, 80% to 90% were seen once. The data are from a study of T cell changes during pregnancy in multiple sclerosis. The CDR3 loop spans 14 amino acids. Germline V lookup: CDR1 MNHEY, CDR2 SMNVEV (reference sequence). V gave up 2 bases and J gave up 6 bases; unmatched junction bases: 0. The rearrangement joins TRBV27 to TRBJ1-6; 8 bases line up with TRBD1. The specimen was CD8+ T cells from peripheral blood mononuclear cells, collected in the third trimester of pregnancy. This TCR was recovered from a female donor with multiple sclerosis, enrolled in a pregnancy study. In DNA form, the CDR3 reads TGTGCCAGCAGTTTACAGGGGGCTAATTCACCCCTCCACTTT. Translated: CASSLQGANSPLHF.